The T cell receptor beta chain described here comes from a study of T cells after yellow fever vaccination. Study-wide points: The booster saw the reappearance of most primary-vaccination clones (96% CD4, roughly 87% CD8). The study found a weaker secondary response that peaked faster, day 5 versus 15.

With 0 bases removed from V and 10 bases from J, the gap between germline ends came to 10 bases. The CDR3 totals 12 residues. CDR1 and CDR2 (germline): SGDLS, YYNGEE. Each CDR3 protein gets one entry after TCRdb re-called the 5' RACE reads with MiXCR. Of approximately 330,000 distinct CDR3 sequences in the sample, around 13% were seen once. This clonotype was picked up many times. Its matching antigen is unknown. This sequence originates from a young man who received the YFV17D yellow fever vaccine. The V call is TRBV9, the J call TRBJ2-5; the D is unclear. The source material was CD4+ T cells sorted from PBMCs, sampled 15 days after the yellow fever booster vaccination. The CDR3 DNA reads TGTGCCAGCAGCGTAGAGGCCGGCGACCAGTACTTC. Its protein product is CASSVEAGDQYF.